Each of the 18 T cell receptor beta chains below was sequenced from the same sample in a study of shared clonotypes between healthy human individuals. The protocol was immunoSEQ multiplex PCR, while the TCRdb copy is restricted to in-frame clones and leaves out a portion. The sample yields approximately 1,000,000 clones, approximately 80% seen once. The sequenced sample consisted of memory CD4+ T cells from PBMCs. Specified subset: CD45RA-negative fraction. Receptors were obtained from a man aged 18 to 29 in good health. Some clones in this sample may be carry-over from other donors' samples.

A single count supports this clone. This sequence joins TRBV2 and TRBJ2-1; D may be TRBD1 or TRBD2 (5 bases each). The CDR3 is made up of 13 amino acids. Germline lookup yields CDR1 SNHLY and CDR2 FYNNEI. V was clipped by 6 bases and J by 3 bases, with 9 bases between them. In DNA form, the CDR3 reads TGTGCCAGCAGACAGGAGGTCTACAATGAGCAGTTCTTC. Translation gives CASRQEVYNEQFF. Filled out from reference TRBV2 and TRBJ2-1, the complete variable domain reads EPEVTQTPSHQVTQMGQEVILRCVPISNHLYFYWYRQILGQKVEFLVSFYNNEISEKSEIFDDQFSVERPDGSNFTLKIRSTKLEDSAMYFCASRQEVYNEQFFGPGTRLTVL.

Regarding this clone: Other nucleotide sequences from this sample produce the same CDR3. The CDR3: CASSLFGTEAFF. The CDR3 DNA follows: TGTGCCAGCAGTTTGTTCGGGACTGAAGCTTTCTTT. The chain is built from TRBV28 and TRBJ1-1, with D hard to call. Trimming took off 3 bases at V and 5 bases at J, with 7 bases between the two ends. The CDR3 length is 12 residues. Germline V gene lookup returns CDR1 MDHEN and CDR2 SYDVKM.

This clone has a handful of counts. This sequence joins TRBV5-1 and TRBJ2-4, with 13 nucleotides matching TRBD2. Germline V lookup: CDR1 SGHRS, CDR2 YFSETQ. This CDR3 has 16 residues. With 3 bases clipped from V and 9 bases from J, the junction kept 9 bases outside the gene matches. CDR3 protein: CASSSTSGRAGGIQYF. DNA for the CDR3: TGCGCCAGCAGCTCAACTAGCGGGAGGGCCGGGGGCATTCAGTACTTC.

V usage is TRBV6-6 and J usage is TRBJ1-4; D is unclear. This CDR3 comprises 14 residues. V was pared by 6 bases and J by 12 bases, with 20 bases between. Germline V lookup: CDR1 MNHNY, CDR2 SVGAGI (reference sequence). The CDR3 loop is CASSPPWAGRELFF. CDR3 DNA sequence: TGTGCCAGCAGCCCCCCCTGGGCGGGGAGGGAACTGTTTTTT.

A note on this clone: The sample carries other DNA sequences with the same CDR3. V is TRBV15 and J is TRBJ1-3; D not resolved. CDR3 length: 15 residues. V was cut by 0 bases and J by 0 bases, with 6 bases left in between. Germline CDR1 is LNHNV and CDR2 is YYDKDF (reference sequence). The CDR3 region is CATSREGFSGNTIYF. The CDR3, as DNA: TGTGCCACCAGCAGAGAGGGATTCTCTGGAAACACCATATATTTT.

The chain has TRBV4-1 and TRBJ2-1; 14 bases are shared with TRBD2. The CDR3 spans 15 residues. Trimming removed 6 bases from V and 5 bases from J; junction bases left unmatched: 3. Germline assignment: CDR1 MGHRA and CDR2 YSYEKL. CDR3 sequence (DNA): TGCGCCAGCAGAACGGGACTAGCGGGGGACAATGAGCAGTTCTTC. Amino acid sequence: CASRTGLAGDNEQFF.

This clone appeared once. The chain is built from TRBV11-2 and TRBJ2-1; D call uncertain. Germline CDR1 is SGHAT and CDR2 is FQNNGV. V was clipped by 4 bases and J by 1 base, with 11 bases between them. CDR3 length: 15 residues. The CDR3 DNA follows: TGTGCCAGCAGCTCCGGATGGATGTCCTACAATGAGCAGTTCTTC. Protein: CASSSGWMSYNEQFF.

The chain joins TRBV5-4 to TRBJ2-7; D perhaps matches TRBD2 (6 bases). CDR3 length: 14 residues. Germline loops: CDR1 SGHNT, CDR2 YYREEE (reference sequence). V dropped 10 bases and J dropped 6 bases, with 23 bases sitting between them. The CDR3 loop is CACRGGGSLLEQYF. The CDR3 coding sequence is TGTGCCTGCCGGGGTGGGGGGAGTTTACTCGAGCAGTACTTC.

This clone was seen more than once but under ten times. This chain uses TRBV6-1 with TRBJ2-7, with TRBD2 identical over 12 bases. The CDR3 runs to 15 residues. The germline V gene has CDR1 MNHNS and CDR2 SASEGT. Trimming cost V 8 bases and J 9 bases; bases outside gene matches: 14. CDR3 sequence (DNA): TGTGCCAGCCGAGCCCCGGGACTAGCGGGTATAGGGCAGTACTTC. Residues: CASRAPGLAGIGQYF.

This clone was counted a single time. The rearrangement links TRBV7-9 to TRBJ2-1; tentative D call: TRBD2 (5 bases). The germline V gene encodes CDR1 SEHNR and CDR2 FQNEAQ (reference sequence). Trimming shortened V by 1 base and J by 7 bases, and 8 bases separated the two germline ends. There are 13 residues in the CDR3. CDR3 sequence: CASSLGEWNEQFF. CDR3 DNA sequence: TGTGCCAGCAGCTTAGGGGAGTGGAATGAGCAGTTCTTC.

This clone was counted at least ten times. This sequence joins TRBV7-2 and TRBJ2-3; D remains ambiguous. The CDR3 length is 15 residues. V dropped 1 base and J dropped 6 bases, with 14 bases sitting between them. CDR1 SGHTA and CDR2 FQGNSA come from the germline V gene. CDR3 sequence (DNA): TGTGCCAGCAGCTTAGACCGGCAGCCACGCGATACGCAGTATTTT. This sequence encodes CASSLDRQPRDTQYF.

The chain combines TRBV19 with TRBJ2-5; 11 positions match TRBD1. V dropped 5 bases and J dropped 3; count of bases not matched to a gene: 8. Germline V gives CDR1 LNHDA, CDR2 SQIVND (reference sequence). This CDR3 comprises 16 residues. The CDR3 nucleotides are TGTGCCAGTAGTGAGGGGACAGGGGGGATTAAAGAGACCCAGTACTTC. This codes for CASSEGTGGIKETQYF.

The genes are TRBV5-8 and TRBJ1-5, with a tentative D call TRBD1 (5 bases). The V gene lost 4 bases and the J gene lost 1 base, with 15 bases spanning the gap. The CDR3 length is 16 residues. Germline CDR1 SGHTS, CDR2 YDEGEE. DNA of the CDR3: TGTGCCAGCAGCAGGAGGTCAGGGAACAGCAATCAGCCCCAGCATTTT. Amino acids: CASSRRSGNSNQPQHF.

The chain uses TRBV30 and TRBJ2-3, with 11 bases aligning to TRBD2. Germline V gene lookup returns CDR1 GTSNPN and CDR2 SVGIG (reference sequence). The trim removed 8 bases at V and 7 bases at J, leaving 8 bases unmatched. The CDR3 contains 13 residues. The DNA for the CDR3 is TGTGCCAGGGCATCTAGCGGGAGGAATACGCAGTATTTT. Translation: CARASSGRNTQYF. The whole variable domain, filled in from reference TRBV30 and TRBJ2-3, reads SQTIHQWPATLVQPVGSPLSLECTVEGTSNPNLYWYRQAAGRGLQLLFYSVGIGQISSEVPQNLSASRPQDRQFILSSKKLLLSDSGFYLCARASSGRNTQYFGPGTRLTVL.

This clone was counted only a few times. The chain links TRBV19 to TRBJ2-4; no reliable D call. The germline V gene has CDR1 LNHDA and CDR2 SQIVND (reference sequence). The CDR3 loop spans 13 amino acids. The V gene lost 3 bases and the J gene lost 4 bases, with 7 bases spanning the gap. The DNA for the CDR3 is TGTGCCAGTAGTATTAATTGGAAAAACATTCAGTACTTC. Translation: CASSINWKNIQYF.

This clone turned up a few times. V gene TRBV28 combines with J gene TRBJ1-5; 9 bases line up with TRBD1. CDR1 is MDHEN, CDR2 SYDVKM, per germline. The CDR3 sequence is 13 residues long. The V gene end was trimmed by 4 bases and the J gene end by 7 bases; junction bases not matched to a gene: 2. CDR3: CASSWDRAQPQHF. The CDR3 DNA reads as TGTGCCAGCAGTTGGGACAGGGCCCAGCCCCAGCATTTT.

V usage is TRBV14 and J usage is TRBJ2-7; D not certain. The germline CDR1 and CDR2 sequences are SGHDN and FVKESK. This CDR3 spans 11 amino acids. Trimming shortened V by 3 bases and J by 3 bases, and 3 bases separated the two germline ends. In DNA, the CDR3 is TGTGCCAGCAGCCACAGCTACGAGCAGTACTTC. It yields the protein CASSHSYEQYF.

This clone was detected only once. The chain is built from TRBV5-1 and TRBJ2-7; D not resolved. This CDR3 is 12 amino acids long. The V and J ends lost 2 bases and 5 bases respectively, with 8 bases between them. The germline gives CDR1 SGHRS, CDR2 YFSETQ. CDR3 protein: CASSLDWNEQYF. The CDR3 coding sequence is TGCGCCAGCAGCTTAGACTGGAACGAGCAGTACTTC.